Here is one T cell receptor beta chain with its context. The time point denotes: after dendritic cell vaccination, including at tumor progression/relapse. No glioblastoma patient carried an isocitrate dehydrogenase mutation. The protocol was immunoSEQ multiplex PCR, while the TCRdb copy is restricted to in-frame clones and leaves out a portion. There are roughly 100,000 clones in the sample; 85% to 90% occur only once, and roughly 3% lies in the top ten. V trimming: 2 bases; J trimming: 4 bases; junction bases outside the gene matches: 8. This CDR3 has 16 amino acids. Germline CDR1 reads SGHTA; CDR2 reads FQGTGA. This specimen belongs to a study of glioma-infiltrating T cells after dendritic cell vaccination. The overall study: Autologous tumor lysate-pulsed dendritic cell vaccination was given between the early 2000s and the early 2010s.

The material sequenced was blood, taken after dendritic cell vaccination. This TCR derives from a human donor with glioblastoma. The V gene is TRBV7-3, the J gene TRBJ2-5; TRBD2 matches at 9 bases. The CDR3 reads CASSLQGTSPGETQYF. The CDR3 DNA reads TGTGCCAGCAGCTTACAAGGGACTAGCCCCGGAGAGACCCAGTACTTC.